The 27 T cell receptor beta chains below come from one sample, sequenced in a study of T cell clones after liver transplantation. The repertoire was sequenced with immunoSEQ multiplex PCR; TCRdb's copy has only in-frame clones and lacks some. The sample records tens of thousands of clones, approximately 63% being singletons. This specimen was CD4+ T cells from blood, taken at the roughly 15-month timepoint. These receptors all come from a human patient who received a liver transplant. Part of the T cell pool may stem from the graft donor.

This clone is medium-sized (0.01 to 0.1%) in the sample. Other DNA sequences in the same sample also yield this CDR3. V gene TRBV6-5 combines with J gene TRBJ1-1; the D gene is possibly TRBD1 (5 bases). The CDR3 totals 16 residues. Germline loops: CDR1 MNHEY, CDR2 SVGAGI. V lost 0 bases and J 1 base, leaving 12 bases between the germline ends. Here the CDR3 DNA reads TGTGCCAGCAGTTACTCCTCTTCCGGGGGGAACACTGAAGCTTTCTTT. Amino acids: CASSYSSSGGNTEAFF.

The chain carries TRBV13 and TRBJ2-2; 7 nucleotides match TRBD1. V dropped 4 bases and J dropped 7; count of bases not matched to a gene: 12. Germline CDR1 is PRHDT and CDR2 is FYEKMQ (reference sequence). There are 16 residues in the CDR3. For the CDR3, the DNA is TGTGCCAGCAGCTCACGATCCAGGGGGATGATCGGGGAGCTGTTTTTT. This sequence encodes CASSSRSRGMIGELFF.

This clone was seen a few times. V gene TRBV7-9 combines with J gene TRBJ2-7; 10 bases map to TRBD2. The germline CDR1 and CDR2 sequences are SEHNR and FQNEAQ (reference sequence). This CDR3 has 15 residues. V dropped 5 bases and J dropped 1; count of bases not matched to a gene: 5. CDR3 loop: CASSGGTSASYEQYF. CDR3 nucleotide sequence: TGTGCCAGCAGCGGAGGGACTAGCGCTTCCTACGAGCAGTACTTC.

The CDR3 bases are TGTGCCAGCAGCCCCCTGAAGGGGAATTCACCCCTCCACTTT. Its protein product is CASSPLKGNSPLHF. The chain is built from TRBV7-2 and TRBJ1-6; D perhaps matches TRBD1 (5 bases). From germline, CDR1 is SGHTA and CDR2 FQGNSA. The length of the CDR3 is 14 residues. Deletions cut 5 bases from V and 7 bases from J, with 12 bases between. The full variable domain, its missing parts supplied by reference TRBV7-2 and TRBJ1-6, is GAGVSQSPSNKVTEKGKDVELRCDPISGHTALYWYRQSLGQGLEFLIYFQGNSAPDKSGLPSDRFSAERTGGSVSTLTIQRTQQEDSAVYLCASSPLKGNSPLHFGNGTRLTVT.

V usage is TRBV14 and J usage is TRBJ1-2; 7 bases agree with TRBD1. Germline-derived CDR1 and CDR2 are SGHDN and FVKESK. The CDR3 has 15 amino acids. V trimming: 6 bases; J trimming: 4 bases; junction bases outside the gene matches: 11. In DNA form, the CDR3 reads TGTGCCAGCAGTCAAAACGACAGGGCGAGCTATGGCTACACCTTC. Its translation: CASSQNDRASYGYTF.

This clone was found once. The V call is TRBV21-1, the J call TRBJ2-7; TRBD1 was called by the table and not checked on the DNA. TRBV21-1 is a recognized pseudogene. The CDR3 totals 20 residues. CDR3 region: CASSKSPRNRPHKPSYEQYV. For the CDR3, the DNA is TGTGCCAGCAGCAAAAGTCCGAGGAACAGGCCGCATAAGCCCTCCTACGAGCAGTACGTC.

This clone has just a few counts. The chain carries TRBV25-1 and TRBJ2-3; tentative D call: TRBD2 (5 bases). This CDR3 has 14 amino acids. Germline values: CDR1 MGHDK, CDR2 SYGVNS. The ends were cut back, 2 bases at V and 2 bases at J, with 8 bases in the middle. DNA for the CDR3: TGTGCCAGCAGTGAAGCCCGGGACACAGATACGCAGTATTTT. Translated, it gives CASSEARDTDTQYF.

This sequence joins TRBV19 and TRBJ1-5, with D maybe TRBD1 (6 bases). The CDR3 consists of 13 residues. Trimming took off 10 bases at V and 4 bases at J, with 14 bases between the two ends. Germline CDR1 is LNHDA and CDR2 is SQIVND (reference sequence). CDR3 protein: CATKGTKNQPQHF. The DNA for the CDR3 is TGTGCCACCAAGGGGACAAAAAATCAGCCCCAGCATTTT.

There are a few counts of this clone. V usage is TRBV20-1 and J usage is TRBJ1-1; D is possibly TRBD1 (5 bases). In germline, CDR1 is DFQATT, CDR2 SNEGSKA (reference sequence). Deletions cut 7 bases from V and 10 bases from J, with 16 bases between. The CDR3 extends over 11 amino acids. The CDR3 here is CSVDTTPGAFF. Here the CDR3 DNA reads TGCAGTGTGGACACCACGCCGGGAGCTTTCTTT.

By frequency in the sample, this clone is medium-sized. This chain connects TRBV6-1 to TRBJ1-5; 7 bases map to TRBD1. This CDR3 is built from 17 residues. V shed 1 base and J 7 bases; nucleotides not matched to a gene: 13. The germline V gene has CDR1 MNHNS and CDR2 SASEGT. CDR3 protein: CASSEGVGGRDWQPQHF. The CDR3 DNA follows: TGTGCCAGCAGTGAAGGGGTAGGGGGCCGAGATTGGCAGCCCCAGCATTTT.

V usage is TRBV5-6 and J usage is TRBJ2-2; 9 bases line up with TRBD2. CDR1 and CDR2 from the germline V gene are SGHDT and YYEEEE. The CDR3 loop spans 15 amino acids. V trimming: 7 bases; J trimming: 4 bases; junction bases outside the gene matches: 8. The CDR3 nucleotides are TGTGCCAGCCGTAGCGGGGGCCAAGGCACCGGGGAGCTGTTTTTT. Translating it yields CASRSGGQGTGELFF.

A word on this clone: The junction and the germline gene differ at one end; a read error may be behind it. The rearrangement uses TRBV28 and TRBJ2-1; 11 bases fit TRBD2. The CDR3 spans 15 residues. The germline gives CDR1 MDHEN, CDR2 SYDVKM. The CDR3 nucleotides are TGTGCCAGCACTTTAGCGGGAGGGAGTTACAATGAGCAGTTCTTC. It codes for CASTLAGGSYNEQFF.

Here the CDR3 DNA reads TGTGCCAGCAGCCCAAGACTAGCGGGAGGGTCCTACAATGAGCAGTTCTTC. Protein: CASSPRLAGGSYNEQFF. The rearrangement links TRBV11-2 to TRBJ2-1; TRBD2 matches at 14 bases. The germline V gene encodes CDR1 SGHAT and CDR2 FQNNGV. V lost 5 bases and J lost 1; bases outside the gene matches: 4. The CDR3 sequence is 17 residues long.

This clone was counted a single time. The chain employs TRBV19 and TRBJ1-2, with unresolved D. V lost 2 bases and J lost 8, with 12 bases in between. Germline V gives CDR1 LNHDA, CDR2 SQIVND (reference sequence). The CDR3 contains 13 residues. The CDR3: CASSIRTERGYTF. CDR3 DNA sequence: TGTGCCAGTAGTATAAGGACCGAGAGGGGCTACACCTTC. The full variable domain, completed using reference TRBV19 and TRBJ1-2, is DGGITQSPKYLFRKEGQNVTLSCEQNLNHDAMYWYRQDPGQGLRLIYYSQIVNDFQKGDIAEGYSVSREKKESFPLTVTSAQKNPTAFYLCASSIRTERGYTFGSGTRLTVV.

This clone was seen more than once but under ten times. This chain connects TRBV15 to TRBJ1-1; D gene ambiguous. The V end lost 0 bases, the J end lost 4 bases, and 12 bases lay between the germline ends. The V gene's germline CDR1 is LNHNV and CDR2 YYDKDF (reference sequence). The CDR3 extends over 15 amino acids. The DNA for the CDR3 is TGTGCCACCAGCAGAGATCTGGCGGGTTCCACTGAAGCTTTCTTT. It codes for CATSRDLAGSTEAFF.

A single count supports this clone. V and J are TRBV6-1 and TRBJ1-2; 7 nucleotides agree with TRBD1. This CDR3 region has 12 residues. The V gene end was trimmed by 4 bases and the J gene end by 4 bases; junction bases not matched to a gene: 0. Germline-derived CDR1 and CDR2 are MNHNS and SASEGT. The CDR3: CASSGTGYGYTF. Here the CDR3 DNA reads TGTGCCAGCAGTGGGACAGGCTATGGCTACACCTTC.

V and J are TRBV7-9 and TRBJ2-3, with 8 bases identical to TRBD2. J lost 2 bases, V lost 7 bases, and 5 bases had no gene match. CDR1 is SEHNR and CDR2 is FQNEAQ in the germline V gene (reference sequence). This CDR3 has 14 amino acids. This CDR3 reads CASTRAGVTDTQYF. Written as DNA, the CDR3 is TGTGCCAGCACCCGAGCGGGGGTCACAGATACGCAGTATTTT. Together with reference TRBV7-9 and TRBJ2-3, the CDR3 gives the full variable domain: DTGVSQNPRHKITKRGQNVTFRCDPISEHNRLYWYRQTLGQGPEFLTYFQNEAQLEKSRLLSDRFSAERPKGSFSTLEIQRTEQGDSAMYLCASTRAGVTDTQYFGPGTRLTVL.

This sequence joins TRBV11-3 and TRBJ1-1; D is possibly TRBD1 (5 bases). The V and J ends lost 1 base and 0 bases respectively, with 6 bases between them. The CDR3 runs to 14 residues. CDR1 and CDR2 from the germline V gene are SGHNT and YENEEA. In nucleotides, the CDR3 is TGTGCCAGCAGCTTAGCAGGGATGAACACTGAAGCTTTCTTT. Residues: CASSLAGMNTEAFF.

Within the sample, this clone is medium-sized (0.01 to 0.1%). The rearrangement uses TRBV19 and TRBJ1-5, with TRBD1 matching over 10 bases. Germline CDR1 reads LNHDA; CDR2 reads SQIVND (reference sequence). With 4 bases clipped from V and 5 bases from J, the junction kept 5 bases outside the gene matches. CDR3 size: 15 residues. CDR3 DNA sequence: TGTGCCAGTAGTACCCGGACAGGGGGTGATCAGCCCCAGCATTTT. Translating it yields CASSTRTGGDQPQHF.

The gene calls are TRBV18 and TRBJ2-7, with 10 nucleotides matching TRBD1. Germline CDR1 is KGHSH and CDR2 is LQKENI. This CDR3 region has 15 residues. Unmatched junction bases numbered 5, after V lost 4 bases and J lost 2 bases. CDR3 loop: CASSLRDRGPYEQYF. Written as DNA, the CDR3 is TGTGCCAGCTCACTCCGGGACAGGGGTCCCTACGAGCAGTACTTC.

This chain uses TRBV18 with TRBJ2-1, with TRBD2 identical over 11 bases. The CDR3 is 16 residues long. Germline V lookup: CDR1 KGHSH, CDR2 LQKENI. The ends lost 1 base at V and 7 bases at J; junction bases unmatched: 6. As DNA, the CDR3 is TGTGCCAGCTCACCACGGGTAGCGGGAGGGGATAATGAGCAGTTCTTC. It specifies CASSPRVAGGDNEQFF.

The gene calls are TRBV15 and TRBJ2-5; possible D gene TRBD1, 8 bases. Trimming pared 1 base from V and 4 bases from J, leaving 16 bases between. Germline CDR1 and CDR2: LNHNV and YYDKDF (reference sequence). This CDR3 is built from 16 residues. The CDR3 DNA sequence: TGTGCCACCAGCAGAGCACAGGGGGGGAGATTAGAGACCCAGTACTTC. Protein: CATSRAQGGRLETQYF.

The gene calls are TRBV7-6 and TRBJ2-5; 10 bases are a match to TRBD2. This CDR3 has 17 residues. Germline CDR1 and CDR2: SGHVS and FNYEAQ. With 4 bases clipped from V and 7 bases from J, the junction kept 15 bases outside the gene matches. CDR3 nucleotides: TGTGCCAGCAGCTCACAACCGGCTAGCGGGGGTTTCGGGACCCAGTACTTC. Translating gives CASSSQPASGGFGTQYF.

V gene TRBV7-2 combines with J gene TRBJ2-3; D might be TRBD1 (6 bases). CDR3 size: 14 residues. Trimming took 2 bases from V and 3 from J, leaving 9 bases between them. Germline V CDR1 and CDR2: SGHTA, FQGNSA. The CDR3 DNA reads TGTGCCAGCAGCTTACAGGGGACGACAGATACGCAGTATTTT. Protein sequence: CASSLQGTTDTQYF.

This clone has ten or more counts. Other DNA sequences in this specimen translate into the identical CDR3. The chain employs TRBV7-6 and TRBJ1-3; D is possibly TRBD1 (5 bases). Looked up from germline, CDR1 is SGHVS and CDR2 is FNYEAQ. The V gene lost 2 bases and the J gene lost 4 bases, with 9 bases spanning the gap. The CDR3 is 14 amino acids. In nucleotides, the CDR3 is TGTGCCAGCAGCTTACGGGACGCAGGAAACACCATATATTTT. It is translated as CASSLRDAGNTIYF.

CDR3 amino acids: CASSLAGTEAFF. The CDR3 coding sequence is TGTGCCAGCAGTTTGGCCGGCACTGAAGCTTTCTTT. The chain joins TRBV27 to TRBJ1-1; no reliable D call. The V end was cut by 3 bases, the J end by 4 bases, with 6 bases between. The V gene's germline CDR1 is MNHEY and CDR2 SMNVEV (reference sequence). The CDR3 totals 12 residues.

The chain has TRBV4-1 and TRBJ1-1; maybe TRBD1 (6 bases). The V and J ends lost 1 base and 3 bases respectively, with 21 bases between them. The CDR3 spans 18 residues. The V gene's germline CDR1 is MGHRA and CDR2 YSYEKL. CDR3 in amino acids: CASSQGLGTPNVDTEAFF. The CDR3, as DNA: TGCGCCAGCAGCCAAGGTCTTGGGACACCCAATGTGGACACTGAAGCTTTCTTT.